This TCR beta chain was captured in a study of beta chain features in type 1 diabetes (dated by TCRdb to the late 2010s). At the level of the whole study: Mean age, gender distribution, total cell number and subset yield were not different between patients and healthy donors. Across all samples, 107,917,701 sorted cells were examined, and cell number per subset correlated strongly with RNA yield. The study compared TCRB repertoires of sorted circulating CD4+ T cell subsets between recently diagnosed type 1 diabetes patients and matched healthy donors. Regulatory and stem cell-like memory subsets were isolated from only 8 patients and 8 healthy donors, whereas naive and central memory subsets came from all 30 or so donors. Results the study describes overall, beyond this receptor: Sequencing cDNA rather than genomic DNA could over-represent highly expressing activated cells, although activation and CD3 levels did not differ between groups. Naive, central memory and regulatory TCRB repertoires appeared more similar among patients than among healthy donors. PCR might favor shorter templates, but patient and control samples were amplified and corrected together, so any skew would affect both groups equally. Type 1 diabetes patients showed a moderate but significant shortening of TCRB CDR3 length in all four CD4+ subsets. Because the HLA sub-analyses included only small numbers of individuals, any influence of HLA type on TCRB rearrangement was left unresolved. Fewer insertions and more nucleotide deletions at VDJ recombination sites were observed in patients with type 1 diabetes, implying thymic rearrangement abnormalities.

From a lookup of the germline V gene, CDR1 and CDR2 are SGHRS and YFSETQ. V loses 3 bases of germline sequence and J loses 2 bases, and the interval between the two ends is 16 bases. From the cysteine up to the phenylalanine, the CDR3 has a length of 16 residues. Only the CDR3 DNA stays, 48 bases, in frame from base 1. The entire isolated RNA was reverse transcribed using the High Capacity cDNA Reverse Transcription Kit, and thus expressed TCRB transcripts were sequenced. Deep immunoSEQ sequencing was applied to naive, central memory and regulatory T cell samples, giving an average of approximately 3.8 million total reads per sample. Sorted cells were lysed in RLT buffer, and RNA was extracted using DNase-treated RNeasy Micro or Mini kits according to cell number. To prevent cross-contamination, every cell subset was processed on its own, while patient and healthy donor samples were processed together. Using the immunoSEQ multiplex PCR, TCRB sequences were amplified from cDNA into 87-bp fragments spanning the CDR3 region. Sequencing of the amplicons was done on the Illumina HiSeq platform. The original methods were these. Synthetic template baselines were used to correct PCR bias computationally, reads within Hamming distance 2 were collapsed, and singletons that could not be merged were discarded. Reads were aligned against IMGT to assign V, D and J genes, CDR3 length and insertions or deletions at six rearrangement sites. Clonotype counts were normalized to sorted cell number within each subset before computing true diversity and Gini coefficients with the tcR R package. The overlap coefficient, calculated on TCRB nucleotide sequences, was used to measure repertoire sharing. In TCRdb, the immuneACCESS table is reduced to in-frame sequences with V and J assigned. These tables do not hold every clone; where another copy was compared, an unresolved V gene accounts for under half, and the others remain unexplained. The D gene and trimming were derived from the DNA, and the V and J assignments and clone size from that table. In this sample the table shows fewer than 400,000 clones, approximately 10% of which occur a single time. Together, the top ten hold about 1% of the sample.

From each donor, a single peripheral blood sample of about 100 mL on average was drawn into heparinised tubes. A BD FACSAria II was used to sort naive, central memory, regulatory and stem cell-like memory CD4+ T cells with a panel that included CD45RO, CCR7, CD25, CD127, CD95 and CD27. A purity above 98% was achieved for all sorted populations. Right away, PBMCs were isolated by Lymphoprep density gradient centrifugation and were stained directly, with no culture step. So that batch effects would be minimized, each experiment stained and sorted samples in pairs, pairing one healthy donor with one patient. As for this clone: Its antigen is currently not known. The sample holds no much larger clone one base away, and base qualities are not on file.

Sequenced input: central memory CD4+ T cells from blood. This clonotype was obtained from a man aged 30 to 39 with type 1 diabetes. The rearranged segments are TRBV5-1 and TRBJ2-3; TRBD2 is perhaps the D gene, given 6 matching bases. The CDR3 amino acid sequence is: CASSYQGLTFTDTQYF. The DNA sequence is TGCGCCAGCAGCTACCAGGGACTCACCTTCACAGATACGCAGTATTTT.